Listed below are T cell receptor beta chains from one sample, sequenced in a study of blood T cell repertoires in COVID-19. The table came from immunoSEQ multiplex PCR; TCRdb's copy has only in-frame clones and leaves some out. The sample contains around 230,000 clones, about nine tenths of which appear only once. Sequencing input: PBMCs or T cells enriched from blood (not recorded which). The receptors were sampled from a woman aged 25 to 39 with acute COVID-19. Both conserved end residues are part of each CDR3. Each record gives: V gene, J gene, D gene, clone size, CDR3 protein, CDR3 DNA. D genes are given only for firm matches. Rows may omit the clone size; those that give it use once, few, many or a size class.

TRBV10-3	TRBJ1-2	.	.	CAINPELNYGYTF	TGTGCCATCAACCCCGAACTAAACTATGGCTACACCTTC
TRBV6-4	TRBJ2-2	TRBD2	.	CASSVSGGDGTGELFF	TGTGCCAGCAGCGTATCGGGGGGGGACGGCACCGGGGAGCTGTTTTTT
TRBV7-2	TRBJ1-4	TRBD1	once	CASSSLTGGNEKLFF	TGTGCCAGCAGCTCCCTAACAGGGGGTAATGAAAAACTGTTTTTT
TRBV5-4	TRBJ1-2	.	.	CASSPATNYGYTF	TGTGCCAGCAGTCCCGCTACTAACTATGGCTACACCTTC
TRBV19	TRBJ2-7	.	.	CASMARSEQYF	TGTGCCAGTATGGCCAGAAGCGAGCAGTACTTC
TRBV4-3	TRBJ2-1	TRBD2	.	CASSVRLAGAYNEQFF	TGCGCCAGCAGCGTACGACTAGCGGGGGCTTACAATGAGCAGTTCTTC
TRBV9	TRBJ1-1	.	.	CASSVSPRQAMNTEAFF	TGTGCCAGCAGCGTAAGCCCGAGACAGGCCATGAACACTGAAGCTTTCTTT
TRBV30	TRBJ1-2	.	few	CAWSGGFYGYTF	TGTGCCTGGAGTGGCGGATTCTATGGCTACACCTTC
TRBV28	TRBJ1-2	TRBD1	.	CASSYRGNGYTF	TGTGCCAGCAGTTACAGGGGAAATGGCTACACCTTC
TRBV6-5	TRBJ2-1	.	.	CASSPPGPRVEQFF	TGTGCCAGCAGTCCACCGGGCCCGCGGGTGGAGCAGTTCTTC
TRBV6-5	TRBJ2-7	.	.	CASSPETGRYEQYF	TGTGCCAGCAGTCCCGAGACAGGGAGGTACGAGCAGTACTTC
TRBV19	TRBJ2-5	.	once	CASSRTGQETQYF	TGTGCCAGTAGTAGGACTGGCCAAGAGACCCAGTACTTC
TRBV7-7	TRBJ2-1	.	.	CASSLELARPYNEQFF	TGTGCCAGCAGCTTAGAACTAGCTCGCCCCTACAATGAGCAGTTCTTC
TRBV4-1	TRBJ2-6	TRBD1	.	CASSQTTGTASSGANVLTF	TGCGCCAGCAGCCAAACTACCGGGACAGCAAGCTCTGGGGCCAACGTCCTGACTTTC
TRBV3-1/TRBV3-2	TRBJ2-5	TRBD1	.	CASSTTWQGVWETQYF	TGTGCCAGCAGCACCACCTGGCAGGGGGTCTGGGAGACCCAGTACTTC
TRBV5-6	TRBJ1-6	.	.	CASSLNRLNSPLHF	TGTGCCAGCAGCTTGAACAGATTGAATTCACCCCTCCACTTT
TRBV19	TRBJ1-2	TRBD1	once	CASRKQGANYGYTF	TGTGCCAGTAGGAAACAGGGGGCAAACTATGGCTACACCTTC